This T cell receptor beta chain appears in the sequencing data of a study of CD8 T cells in ankylosing spondylitis. General study findings and limits: A CD8+ phenotype characterized the disease-linked clones, which were relatively rare in peripheral blood. What seemed typical of ankylosing spondylitis blood was a TCR beta motif built from roughly 8 highly homologous variants.

In the case of this clonotype: As yet, its antigen is unknown.

Making use of molecular barcodes, quantitative 5'-RACE generated TCR beta libraries. One entry per CDR3 protein results from TCRdb running MiXCR on the 5' RACE reads. The sample shows about 280,000 distinct CDR3 sequences, roughly 20% of them seen only once. Germline V lookup: CDR1 MNHNS, CDR2 SASEGT. CDR3 length: 11 amino acids. Trimming stripped 6 bases from V and 4 bases from J, with 6 bases between. The sequenced material came from blood, either unsorted or a sorted T cell fraction (not recorded which). V gene TRBV6-1 combines with J gene TRBJ1-1; no clear D. The receptor was derived from a male donor with ankylosing spondylitis or in good health (not recorded which). In DNA, the CDR3 is TGTGCCAGCAGGGTGGTCACTGAAGCTTTCTTT. Translating gives CASRVVTEAFF.